This T cell receptor beta chain comes out of a study of T cell changes during pregnancy in multiple sclerosis. Method: immunoSEQ multiplex PCR; TCRdb's copy keeps in-frame clones and lacks some. This sample carries about 70,000 clones, roughly 94% of them seen once, and the ten largest clones take about 0.61%. The CDR3 sequence is 13 residues long. The ends were cut back, 6 bases at V and 4 bases at J, with 12 bases in the middle. CDR1 and CDR2 from the germline V gene are LNHDA and SQIVND (reference sequence). Material: peripheral blood, obtained in the third trimester of pregnancy. The source of this sequence is a female donor with multiple sclerosis, enrolled in a pregnancy study. This chain uses TRBV19 with TRBJ1-2, with no clear D. The CDR3 spells CASRHGMTYGYTF. The CDR3 bases are TGTGCCAGTAGACACGGGATGACCTATGGCTACACCTTC.